These 2 T cell receptor beta chains share one sample of origin, sequenced in a study of T cell responses to AZD1222 COVID-19 vaccine. Libraries were prepared by immunoSEQ multiplex PCR; TCRdb keeps only in-frame clonotypes and omits some of them. The data hold 70,000 to 95,000 clones, with 85% to 90% observed a single time. The sequenced sample was peripheral blood, obtained 28 days after the second AZD1222 dose. The receptors stem from an adult who received the AZD1222 COVID-19 vaccine.

This clone was seen a handful of times. The chain recombines TRBV28 with TRBJ1-1, with 11 positions matching TRBD1. Germline V gene lookup returns CDR1 MDHEN and CDR2 SYDVKM. Germline trimming cut 5 bases from V and 6 bases from J; bases unmatched to any gene: 11. The CDR3 has 16 amino acids. The CDR3 protein is CASSRTGTGGFSEAFF. In DNA form, the CDR3 reads TGTGCCAGCAGTCGAACCGGGACAGGGGGATTTTCTGAAGCTTTCTTT.

The rearrangement links TRBV28 to TRBJ2-1, with D hard to call. This CDR3 contains 11 residues. V dropped 5 bases and J dropped 7 bases, with 6 bases sitting between them. Germline V gene data show CDR1 as MDHEN and CDR2 as SYDVKM. The CDR3 region is CASSLLNEQFF. The CDR3, as DNA: TGTGCCAGCAGTCTCTTAAATGAGCAGTTCTTC.